The rows below give T cell receptor beta chains drawn from one sample of a study of blood T cell repertoires in COVID-19. Here immunoSEQ multiplex PCR was the method, and the copy in TCRdb shows in-frame clones only, minus some. The sample records about 200,000 clones, 70% to 90% being singletons. Source material: peripheral blood. The receptors derive from a woman aged 80 or older with acute or convalescent COVID-19. Both conserved end residues are part of each CDR3. Each record gives: D gene, V gene, J gene, clone size, CDR3 DNA, CDR3 protein. D genes are given only for firm matches. Clone size is shown for a subset of rows, as once, few, many or a class of expanded clone.

>TRBD1|TRBV9|TRBJ2-1|-
TGTGCCAGCAGCGTCGGACAGGGGTATTACAATGAGCAGTTCTTC
CASSVGQGYYNEQFF
>TRBD1|TRBV5-8|TRBJ2-1|-
TGTGCCAGCAGCCTACAGGGGAGCTCCTACAATGAGCAGTTCTTC
CASSLQGSSYNEQFF
>-|TRBV5-8|TRBJ1-2|-
TGTGCCAGCAGCTTGGGGCGGTATGGCTACACCTTC
CASSLGRYGYTF
>-|TRBV27|TRBJ1-5|-
TGTGCCAGCAGTTCCTCCGCGGGACTGCCCCAGCATTTT
CASSSSAGLPQHF
>TRBD2|TRBV4-2|TRBJ2-7|-
TGTGCCAGCAGCCGAGCGGGAGAGGGCTACGAGCAGTACTTC
CASSRAGEGYEQYF
>-|TRBV7-2|TRBJ1-1|-
TGTGCCAGCAGCCCGTTCGGAGTCCTGAACACTGAAGCTTTCTTT
CASSPFGVLNTEAFF
>TRBD2|TRBV11-2|TRBJ2-2|-
TGTGCCAGCAGCCTAGTAGGGCGGGAGAGGGTCGGGGAGCTGTTTTTT
CASSLVGRERVGELFF
>TRBD1|TRBV14|TRBJ2-5|-
TGTGCCAGCAGCCAACCGGGACAGGGCAAGCAAGAGACCCAGTACTTC
CASSQPGQGKQETQYF
>-|TRBV10-3|TRBJ2-3|few
TGTGCCATCTCTCCAGGGCTCACAGATACGCAGTATTTT
CAISPGLTDTQYF
>TRBD1|TRBV29-1|TRBJ2-7|-
TGCAGCGTAGGACAGGGGGCAGTTTCGGAGCAGTACTTC
CSVGQGAVSEQYF
>-|TRBV7-9|TRBJ2-2|-
TGTGCCAGCAGCATCCGGGACTTGAACACCGGGGAGCTGTTTTTT
CASSIRDLNTGELFF
>-|TRBV5-1|TRBJ1-1|-
TGCGCCAGCAGCCGATCGGGGGTTGACACTGAAGCTTTCTTT
CASSRSGVDTEAFF
>TRBD1|TRBV7-6|TRBJ1-3|-
TGTGCCAGCAGCTCCCGGGACAGGGCTTTTTCAAACACCATATATTTT
CASSSRDRAFSNTIYF
>-|TRBV7-9|TRBJ2-2|-
TGTGCCAGCAGCGAACCGGGGGACGTTCACACCGGGGAGCTGTTTTTT
CASSEPGDVHTGELFF
>TRBD2|TRBV9|TRBJ2-7|-
TGTGCCAGCAGCGTAGAGCGGGAGGGAAATTTCGAGCAGTACTTC
CASSVEREGNFEQYF
>TRBD1|TRBV18|TRBJ1-4|-
TGTGCCAGCTCACCACTCGGGACAGGGGCTCGAAAACTGTTTTTT
CASSPLGTGARKLFF
>-|TRBV28|TRBJ1-5|-
TGTGCCAGCAGTTCTTCTGGACAGCCCACACAGCCCCAGCATTTT
CASSSSGQPTQPQHF
>TRBD1|TRBV6-5|TRBJ1-1|-
TGTGCCAGCAGCTCGCCGTCCAGGGGGCTAACTTTCTTT
CASSSPSRGLTFF
>TRBD1|TRBV24-1|TRBJ2-3|-
TGTGCCACCAGTGACCCAGGACAGGCTTGGGCAGATACGCAGTATTTT
CATSDPGQAWADTQYF
>-|TRBV6-5|TRBJ1-2|-
TGTGCCAGCAGTTCCACAGGCGGCTACACCTTC
CASSSTGGYTF
>TRBD1|TRBV19|TRBJ1-2|-
TGTGCCAGTAGCAGACAGGGGGCTCTCTATGGCTACACCTTC
CASSRQGALYGYTF
>TRBD1|TRBV5-1|TRBJ2-1|-
TGCGCCACCTCCGGGACAGGGTCGTACAATGAGCAGTTCTTC
CATSGTGSYNEQFF
>-|TRBV5-5|TRBJ1-4|-
TGTGCCAGCAGCTTCGGAGGCGCTGATGAAAAACTGTTTTTT
CASSFGGADEKLFF
>TRBD2|TRBV30|TRBJ2-2|-
TGTGCCTGGAGCAGGGGACTAGCTGCCACCGGGGAGCTGTTTTTT
CAWSRGLAATGELFF
>TRBD1|TRBV7-2|TRBJ2-7|few
TGTGCCAGCAGTCCCAGGCGAGACAGGGAAGGGTACGAGCAGTACTTC
CASSPRRDREGYEQYF
>-|TRBV29-1|TRBJ1-2|few
TGCAGCGCACAGGCAGGGGACTATGGCTACACCTTC
CSAQAGDYGYTF
>-|TRBV6-5|TRBJ2-2|-
TGTGCCAGCAGACGAACAGGAGACTGGCCCGGGGAGCTGTTTTTT
CASRRTGDWPGELFF
>-|TRBV18|TRBJ1-1|-
TGTGCCAGCTCACGGCAACAGGGGAACACTGAAGCTTTCTTT
CASSRQQGNTEAFF
>-|TRBV7-8|TRBJ2-1|-
TGTGCCAGCGGGCCCCACAATGAGCAGTTCTTC
CASGPHNEQFF
>TRBD2|TRBV7-3|TRBJ2-3|-
TGTGCCAGCAGCCTAACCGGGACTAGCTTTACAGGCACGCAGTATTTT
CASSLTGTSFTGTQYF
>-|TRBV11-2|TRBJ2-7|-
TGTGCCAGCAGCTTAATCCGAAACGCGAGAGAGCAGTACTTC
CASSLIRNAREQYF
>-|TRBV24-1|TRBJ2-1|-
TGTGCCACCAGTGATGCCTTGGGAGGGGGAAATGAGCAGTTCTTC
CATSDALGGGNEQFF
>-|TRBV7-9|TRBJ2-5|once
TGTGCCAGCAGCCCGACTACCCAAGAGACCCAGTACTTC
CASSPTTQETQYF
>-|TRBV7-2|TRBJ2-1|-
TGTGCCAGCAGCTTAGCGAGCGTAGGGTTAGGGGCTGAGCAGTTCTTC
CASSLASVGLGAEQFF
>TRBD1|TRBV19|TRBJ1-1|-
TGTGCCAGTAGAAACACAGACAGGGAAGACGCTTTCTTT
CASRNTDREDAFF
>TRBD2|TRBV14|TRBJ2-3|-
TGTGCCAGCAGCCGTGACATACTAGCGGCTAGCACAGATACGCAGTATTTT
CASSRDILAASTDTQYF
>TRBD2|TRBV28|TRBJ2-5|-
TGTGCCAGCAGTTTTTGGGGCTTCTTTCAGGCTAGCGGGACACGCGAGGCACACGAGACCCAGTACTTC
CASSFWGFFQASGTREAHETQYF
>-|TRBV29-1|TRBJ2-7|-
TGCAGCGTTCGAATAGCGGAAAGCTCCTACGAGCAGTACTTC
CSVRIAESSYEQYF
>-|TRBV6-6|TRBJ2-2|-
TGTGCCAGCAGTTACACCCTACCGACAGTTACCGGGGAGCTGTTTTTT
CASSYTLPTVTGELFF
>-|TRBV7-9|TRBJ1-4|few
TGTGCCAGCAGCTTAGGCAGGCTTGAAAAACTGTTTTTT
CASSLGRLEKLFF
>TRBD1|TRBV6-2/TRBV6-3|TRBJ1-2|few
TGTGCCAGCAGTTCGACAGGGGACTATGGCTACACCTTC
CASSSTGDYGYTF
>TRBD2|TRBV18|TRBJ2-5|few
TGTGCCAGCTCACCCGGACTAGAACAAGAGACCCAGTACTTC
CASSPGLEQETQYF
>TRBD2|TRBV27|TRBJ2-5|-
TGTGCCAGCAGTTTTGGTCACCAGGCTAGCGGGAGAGAGACCCAGTACTTC
CASSFGHQASGRETQYF
>TRBD2|TRBV7-2|TRBJ2-1|-
TGTGCCAGCAGAAGGACTAGCGGGATCTACAATGAGCAGTTCTTC
CASRRTSGIYNEQFF